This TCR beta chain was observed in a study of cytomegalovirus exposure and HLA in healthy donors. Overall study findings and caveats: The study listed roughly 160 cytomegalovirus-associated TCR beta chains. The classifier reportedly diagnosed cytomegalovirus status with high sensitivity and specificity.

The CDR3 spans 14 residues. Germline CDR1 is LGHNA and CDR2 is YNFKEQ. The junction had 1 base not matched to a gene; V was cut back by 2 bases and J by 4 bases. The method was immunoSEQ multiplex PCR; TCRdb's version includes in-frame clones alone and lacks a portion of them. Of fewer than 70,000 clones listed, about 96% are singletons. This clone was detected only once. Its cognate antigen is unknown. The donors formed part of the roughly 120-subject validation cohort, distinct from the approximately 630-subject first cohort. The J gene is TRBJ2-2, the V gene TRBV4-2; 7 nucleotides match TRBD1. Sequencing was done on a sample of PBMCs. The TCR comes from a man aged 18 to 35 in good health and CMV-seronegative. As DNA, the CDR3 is TGTGCCAGCAGCCAACACAGGGGCACCGGGGAGCTGTTTTTT. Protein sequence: CASSQHRGTGELFF.